One sample yielded the 29 T cell receptor beta chains listed below, sequenced in a study of OX40 agonist ivuxolimab in advanced cancers. The protocol was immunoSEQ multiplex PCR, while the TCRdb copy is restricted to in-frame clones and leaves out a portion. This repertoire shows some 42,000 clones, roughly four fifths found once; its top ten account for 2.5% to 3%. The sequencing used CD4+ or CD8+ T cells sorted from blood, collected in a trial of the OX40 agonist ivuxolimab. These receptors all come from an adult with an advanced solid tumor such as melanoma, head and neck, liver or kidney cancer.

J is TRBJ2-1 and V is TRBV27; the D gene is possibly TRBD1 (5 bases). Looked up from germline, CDR1 is MNHEY and CDR2 is SMNVEV (reference sequence). The V and J ends lost 5 bases and 2 bases respectively, with 7 bases between them. The CDR3 consists of 13 residues. As DNA, the CDR3 is TGTGCCAGCAGTCGACAGACCTACAATGAGCAGTTCTTC. The encoded protein is CASSRQTYNEQFF.

The rearrangement joins TRBV27 to TRBJ1-2, with 9 bases matching TRBD1. The CDR3 totals 15 residues. CDR1 and CDR2 from the germline V gene are MNHEY and SMNVEV (reference sequence). V lost 6 bases and J lost 0; bases outside the gene matches: 5. CDR3 protein: CASSRDRDPNYGYTF. CDR3 nucleotides: TGTGCCAGCAGCCGGGACAGGGATCCTAACTATGGCTACACCTTC.

The chain joins TRBV2 to TRBJ1-5; TRBD1 aligns across 8 bases. J was trimmed by 4 bases and V by 5 bases; bases with no gene match: 1. This CDR3 has 13 amino acids. The germline gives CDR1 SNHLY, CDR2 FYNNEI. In nucleotides, the CDR3 is TGTGCCAGCAGTCGACAGGGGAATCAGCCCCAGCATTTT. Protein sequence: CASSRQGNQPQHF.

The chain links TRBV21-1 to TRBJ2-1; no DNA check was done on the table's D call, TRBD1. TRBV21-1 is flagged as a pseudogene. This CDR3 has 15 amino acids. DNA for the CDR3: TGTGCCAGCAGCAAATGGGACAGGGGATACAATGAGCAGTTCTTC. This codes for CASSKWDRGYNEQFF.

V gene TRBV11-2 combines with J gene TRBJ2-1; 12 bases agree with TRBD2. CDR3 length: 14 amino acids. V shed 5 bases, J shed 13 bases, and the junction held 9 bases outside the gene matches. Germline V gene data show CDR1 as SGHAT and CDR2 as FQNNGV. CDR3 region: CASSPRLAGGHQFF. Here the CDR3 DNA reads TGTGCCAGCAGCCCTCGTCTAGCGGGAGGGCACCAGTTCTTC.

The V and J genes are TRBV19 and TRBJ2-4, with 11 bases lining up with TRBD2. Germline V gives CDR1 LNHDA, CDR2 SQIVND (reference sequence). The V gene end was trimmed by 5 bases and the J gene end by 1 base; junction bases not matched to a gene: 7. CDR3 length equals 17 residues. The CDR3 reads CASSATSGEWAKNIQYF. The CDR3 DNA is TGTGCCAGTAGTGCGACTAGCGGGGAGTGGGCCAAAAACATTCAGTACTTC.

This clone was seen only a few times. V and J are TRBV2 and TRBJ1-1; unclear D gene. Germline V CDR1 and CDR2: SNHLY, FYNNEI. The CDR3 contains 13 residues. V gave up 7 bases and J gave up 4 bases, with 13 bases separating them. CDR3 sequence: CASNEGLGTEAFF. The CDR3 bases are TGTGCCAGCAATGAGGGCTTGGGCACTGAAGCTTTCTTT.

This rearrangement joins TRBV5-1 to TRBJ2-7; D is undetermined. The V gene lost 2 bases and the J gene lost 0 bases, with 6 bases spanning the gap. Looked up from germline, CDR1 is SGHRS and CDR2 is YFSETQ. The CDR3 spans 13 residues. CDR3 loop: CASSLALSYEQYF. CDR3 bases: TGCGCCAGCAGCTTAGCTCTCTCCTACGAGCAGTACTTC.

V gene TRBV6-6 combines with J gene TRBJ1-4, with TRBD1 as a possible D gene (5 bases). Between the trimmed V and J ends, which lost 7 bases and 0 bases, there was a span of 12 bases. This CDR3 is built from 15 residues. Germline V gene lookup returns CDR1 MNHNY and CDR2 SVGAGI (reference sequence). The CDR3 sequence is CASKERGSTNEKLFF. In nucleotides, the CDR3 is TGTGCCAGCAAGGAGAGGGGATCAACTAATGAAAAACTGTTTTTT.

The chain uses TRBV7-2 and TRBJ1-4; D gene uncertain. In germline, CDR1 is SGHTA, CDR2 FQGNSA. Trimming removed 1 base at V and 0 bases at J, with 9 bases between. This CDR3 contains 16 residues. The CDR3 region is CASSLGQRATNEKLFF. In DNA, the CDR3 is TGTGCCAGCAGCTTAGGGCAGAGAGCAACTAATGAAAAACTGTTTTTT.

The chain has TRBV27 and TRBJ2-7; no reliable D call. CDR1 is MNHEY, CDR2 SMNVEV, per germline (reference sequence). V was trimmed by 2 bases and J by 3 bases, leaving 8 bases between them. The CDR3 loop spans 13 amino acids. CDR3 DNA sequence: TGTGCCAGCAGTTTAGGGCTCCTCTACGAGCAGTACTTC. Amino acid sequence: CASSLGLLYEQYF.

The chain employs TRBV19 and TRBJ2-3, with D possibly TRBD1 on 6 matching bases. This CDR3 has 13 amino acids. The V end was cut by 0 bases, the J end by 5 bases, with 6 bases between. Germline values: CDR1 LNHDA, CDR2 SQIVND (reference sequence). The DNA for the CDR3 is TGTGCCAGTAGTATAGAACAGGGAGATACGCAGTATTTT. Its protein is CASSIEQGDTQYF.

CDR3 region: CASSRGVNQPQHF. CDR3 DNA: TGTGCCAGCAGCAGGGGAGTCAATCAGCCCCAGCATTTT. The J gene is TRBJ1-5, the V gene TRBV5-4, with D possibly matching TRBD1 (5 bases). The germline CDR1 and CDR2 sequences are SGHNT and YYREEE (reference sequence). The CDR3 spans 13 residues. The V and J ends lost 4 bases and 3 bases respectively, with 8 bases between them.

On this clone itself: A junction end diverges from the germline sequence, so it may reflect a read error. The chain has TRBV4-3 and TRBJ2-3, with D perhaps matching TRBD1 or TRBD2 (7 bases each). CDR1 and CDR2 from the germline V gene are LGHNA and YSLEER. This CDR3 has 16 residues. This chain's CDR3 is CASSQGGRISTDTQYF. CDR3 coding DNA: TGCGCCAGTAGCCAGGGGGGGCGGATAAGCACAGATACGCAGTATTTT.

The chain links TRBV30 to TRBJ2-1, with 7 nucleotides matching TRBD2. This CDR3 region has 16 residues. The V segment lost 2 bases and the J segment 4 bases; nucleotides outside the gene matches: 11. Per the germline V gene, CDR1 is GTSNPN and CDR2 is SVGIG (reference sequence). The CDR3: CAWSPMILALYNEQFF. Here the CDR3 DNA reads TGTGCCTGGAGTCCAATGATACTAGCGTTATACAATGAGCAGTTCTTC.

This clone was counted once. This rearrangement joins TRBV6-5 to TRBJ2-1; 8 bases are shared with TRBD2. The length of the CDR3 is 16 residues. Germline V gene sequence: CDR1 MNHEY, CDR2 SVGAGI. V was clipped by 0 bases and J by 15 bases; unmatched bases: 16. The CDR3 DNA reads as TGTGCCAGCAGTTACTCGACGAGTCCCGGGACTAGTAGTCTGTTCTTC. Its protein is CASSYSTSPGTSSLFF.

The CDR3: CASSGDSGREGGTDTQYF. CDR3 bases: TGTGCCAGCAGTGGCGATAGCGGGAGGGAAGGGGGCACAGATACGCAGTATTTT. The V gene is TRBV28, the J gene TRBJ2-3; 11 bases line up with TRBD2. CDR3 size: 18 residues. The trim removed 5 bases at V and 1 base at J, leaving 11 bases unmatched. CDR1 and CDR2 from the germline V gene are MDHEN and SYDVKM.

The gene calls are TRBV27 and TRBJ1-5; 8 positions agree with TRBD1. Germline V lookup: CDR1 MNHEY, CDR2 SMNVEV (reference sequence). CDR3 length: 15 amino acids. After removal of 4 bases from V and 4 bases from J, the junction contained 6 bases not matched to a gene. The DNA of the CDR3 is TGTGCCAGCAGTTGGGGGACAGGAAAAAATCAGCCCCAGCATTTT. Translated: CASSWGTGKNQPQHF.

This chain joins TRBV30 and TRBJ1-2; TRBD1 matches at 9 bases. The germline gives CDR1 GTSNPN, CDR2 SVGIG (reference sequence). The CDR3 extends over 15 amino acids. Trimming took 1 base from V and 7 from J; bases not matched to a gene: 10. CDR3 amino acids: CAWSDFTGGGVGYTF. The CDR3 DNA follows: TGTGCCTGGAGTGACTTTACAGGGGGCGGCGTTGGCTACACCTTC.

The rearrangement uses TRBV5-1 and TRBJ2-1; 12 positions match TRBD2. CDR3 length equals 15 residues. Germline-derived CDR1 and CDR2 are SGHRS and YFSETQ. The V segment lost 4 bases and the J segment 7 bases; nucleotides outside the gene matches: 6. The CDR3 coding sequence is TGCGCCAGCAGCCCGATACTAGCGGGAGGAAATGAGCAGTTCTTC. As protein: CASSPILAGGNEQFF.

The rearrangement uses TRBV19 and TRBJ2-2, with D unresolved. CDR3 length: 15 amino acids. The V end lost 4 bases, the J end lost 3 bases, and 12 bases lay between the germline ends. Germline V CDR1 and CDR2: LNHDA, SQIVND (reference sequence). In DNA, the CDR3 is TGTGCCAGTAGTAAACCGGGTTCGCACACCGGGGAGCTGTTTTTT. This gives the protein CASSKPGSHTGELFF.

This clone is a singleton in its sample. J is TRBJ1-1 and V is TRBV7-6; 7 nucleotides line up with TRBD1. This CDR3 region has 17 residues. V was pared by 1 base and J by 6 bases, with 14 bases of the junction left unmatched. Germline V gives CDR1 SGHVS, CDR2 FNYEAQ. The CDR3 nucleotides read TGTGCCAGCAGCTTAGGAGGACAGGCCTCAACCAACCCTGAAGCTTTCTTT. Translation: CASSLGGQASTNPEAFF. The variable domain in full, with the rest retrieved from reference TRBV7-6 and TRBJ1-1, is GAGVSQSPRYKVTKRGQDVALRCDPISGHVSLYWYRQALGQGPEFLTYFNYEAQQDKSGLPNDRFSAERPEGSISTLTIQRTEQRDSAMYRCASSLGGQASTNPEAFFGQGTRLTVV.

The chain is built from TRBV6-1 and TRBJ2-7; D could derive from TRBD1 or TRBD2 (5 bases each). V dropped 8 bases and J dropped 3 bases, with 14 bases sitting between them. The germline V gene has CDR1 MNHNS and CDR2 SASEGT. This CDR3 region has 13 residues. The CDR3 sequence: CASWPGPYYEQYF. CDR3 sequence (DNA): TGTGCCAGCTGGCCGGGACCATACTACGAGCAGTACTTC.

A few counts support this clone. The chain is built from TRBV11-3 and TRBJ2-7; perhaps TRBD2 as D (5 bases). The germline V gene encodes CDR1 SGHNT and CDR2 YENEEA. The CDR3 has 13 residues. Trimming shortened V by 3 bases and J by 5 bases, and 11 bases separated the two germline ends. CDR3 in amino acids: CASSLRVGHEQYF. DNA for the CDR3: TGTGCCAGCAGCTTGAGGGTTGGACACGAGCAGTACTTC.

This chain joins TRBV29-1 and TRBJ1-1; the D gene is possibly TRBD1 (5 bases). Germline loops: CDR1 SQVTM, CDR2 ANQGSEA. Trimming left V 3 bases short and J 0 bases short, with 8 bases between. This CDR3 is 13 amino acids long. In DNA, the CDR3 is TGCAGCGTTGATAAAGGGGTGAACACTGAAGCTTTCTTT. As protein: CSVDKGVNTEAFF.

This chain joins TRBV18 and TRBJ1-1; TRBD1 matches 8 bases. CDR3 length: 13 residues. With V trimmed by 4 bases and J by 7 bases, 5 bases remained unmatched. In germline, CDR1 is KGHSH, CDR2 LQKENI. In DNA, the CDR3 is TGTGCCAGCTCACAGGACAGGGAAAATGAAGCTTTCTTT. It yields the protein CASSQDRENEAFF. Variable domain in full (rest from reference TRBV18 and TRBJ1-1): NAGVMQNPRHLVRRRGQEARLRCSPMKGHSHVYWYRQLPEEGLKFMVYLQKENIIDESGMPKERFSAEFPKEGPSILRIQQVVRGDSAAYFCASSQDRENEAFFGQGTRLTVV.

The genes are TRBV7-9 and TRBJ1-2; D is ambiguous. The CDR3 runs 14 residues. CDR1 is SEHNR, CDR2 FQNEAQ, per germline (reference sequence). Trimming stripped 1 base from V and 2 bases from J, with 8 bases between. This CDR3 is CASSLGSSNYGYTF. CDR3 bases: TGTGCCAGCAGCTTAGGTTCCTCCAACTATGGCTACACCTTC.

The rearrangement uses TRBV18 and TRBJ2-1; possibly TRBD2 for D (5 bases). Trimming removed 1 base from V and 5 bases from J, with 6 bases in between. CDR1 and CDR2 from the germline V gene are KGHSH and LQKENI. The CDR3 totals 13 residues. The CDR3 protein is CASSPQRNNEQFF. The CDR3 DNA reads TGTGCCAGCTCACCACAGCGGAACAATGAGCAGTTCTTC.

The chain recombines TRBV4-1 with TRBJ2-7, with D perhaps TRBD2 (6 bases). This CDR3 spans 15 amino acids. V dropped 4 bases and J dropped 2 bases, with 15 bases sitting between them. CDR1 and CDR2 from the germline V gene are MGHRA and YSYEKL. For the CDR3, the DNA is TGCGCCAGCAGCCGCTATTCCGGGAGCCCCTACGAGCAGTACTTC. Residues: CASSRYSGSPYEQYF.